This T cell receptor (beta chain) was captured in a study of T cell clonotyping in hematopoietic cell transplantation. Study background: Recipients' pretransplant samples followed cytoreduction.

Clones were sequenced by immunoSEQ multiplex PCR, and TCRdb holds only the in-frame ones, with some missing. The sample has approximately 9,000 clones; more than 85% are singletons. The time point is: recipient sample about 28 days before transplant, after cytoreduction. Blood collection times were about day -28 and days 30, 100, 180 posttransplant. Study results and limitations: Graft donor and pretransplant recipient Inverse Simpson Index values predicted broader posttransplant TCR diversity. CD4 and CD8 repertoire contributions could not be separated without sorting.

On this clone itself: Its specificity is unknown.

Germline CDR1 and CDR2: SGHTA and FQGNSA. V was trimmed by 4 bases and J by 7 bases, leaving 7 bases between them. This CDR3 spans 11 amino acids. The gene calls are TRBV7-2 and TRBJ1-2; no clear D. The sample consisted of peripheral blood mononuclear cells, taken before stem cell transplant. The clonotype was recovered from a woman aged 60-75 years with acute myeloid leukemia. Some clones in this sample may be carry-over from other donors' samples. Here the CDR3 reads CASSWIVGYTF. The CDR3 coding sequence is TGTGCCAGCAGCTGGATAGTTGGCTACACCTTC.